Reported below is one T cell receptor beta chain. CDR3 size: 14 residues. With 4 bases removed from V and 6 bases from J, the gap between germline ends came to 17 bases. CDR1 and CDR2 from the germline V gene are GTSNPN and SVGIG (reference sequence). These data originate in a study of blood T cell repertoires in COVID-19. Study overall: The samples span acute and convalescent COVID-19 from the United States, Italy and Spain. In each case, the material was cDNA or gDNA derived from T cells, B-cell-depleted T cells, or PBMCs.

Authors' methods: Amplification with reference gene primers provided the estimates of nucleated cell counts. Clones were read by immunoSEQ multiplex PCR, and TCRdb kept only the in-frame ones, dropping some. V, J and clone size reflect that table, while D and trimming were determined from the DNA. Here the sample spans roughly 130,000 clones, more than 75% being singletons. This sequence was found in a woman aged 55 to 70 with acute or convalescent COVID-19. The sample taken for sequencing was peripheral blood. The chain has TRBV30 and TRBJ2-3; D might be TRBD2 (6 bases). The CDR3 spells CAWTPRGRGDTQYF. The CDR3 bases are TGTGCCTGGACTCCAAGGGGCCGGGGGGATACGCAGTATTTT.